This T cell receptor beta chain was observed in a study of cytomegalovirus exposure and HLA in healthy donors. PCR employed 60 Vbeta and 13 Jbeta primers. Data came from immunoSEQ multiplex PCR; TCRdb stores just in-frame clones and leaves some out. Of under 200,000 clones listed, 70% to 85% are singletons. V shed 3 bases, J shed 3 bases, and the junction held 10 bases outside the gene matches. CDR3 size: 18 residues. In germline, CDR1 is SGHRS, CDR2 YFSETQ. A single count supports this clone. Its target is unknown. Points from the study as a whole: Some V segments, including TRBV6-2 and TRBV6-3, were excluded as indistinguishable.

The specimen was PBMCs. The chain links TRBV5-1 to TRBJ2-7, with 15 bases matching TRBD2. This receptor was taken from a man in his forties in good health and CMV-seropositive. The CDR3 bases are TGCGCCAGCAGCTGGGGACTAGCGGGAGGAACCCGTGGCTACGAGCAGTACTTC. It codes for CASSWGLAGGTRGYEQYF.